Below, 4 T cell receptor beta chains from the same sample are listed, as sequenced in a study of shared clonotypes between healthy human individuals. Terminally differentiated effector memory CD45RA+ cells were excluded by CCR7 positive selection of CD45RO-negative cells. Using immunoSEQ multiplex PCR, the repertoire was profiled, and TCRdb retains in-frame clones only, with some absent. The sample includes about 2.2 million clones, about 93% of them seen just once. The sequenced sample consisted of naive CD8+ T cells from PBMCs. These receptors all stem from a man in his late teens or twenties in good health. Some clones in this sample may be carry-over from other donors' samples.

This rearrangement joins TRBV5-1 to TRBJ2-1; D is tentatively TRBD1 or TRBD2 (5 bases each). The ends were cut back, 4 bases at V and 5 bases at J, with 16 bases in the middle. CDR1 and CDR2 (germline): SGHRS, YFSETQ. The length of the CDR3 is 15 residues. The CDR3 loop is CASSPPWGRNNEQFF. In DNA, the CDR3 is TGCGCCAGCAGCCCCCCTTGGGGGAGAAACAATGAGCAGTTCTTC.

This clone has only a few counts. The CDR3 here is CASSQELAWGLGTEAFF. The DNA of the CDR3 is TGCGCCAGCAGCCAAGAGCTGGCTTGGGGCCTGGGCACTGAAGCTTTCTTT. The genes are TRBV4-3 and TRBJ1-1; the D gene is possibly TRBD1 (5 bases). The germline CDR1 and CDR2 sequences are LGHNA and YSLEER. The CDR3 runs to 17 residues. The ends were cut back, 0 bases at V and 4 bases at J, with 18 bases in the middle.

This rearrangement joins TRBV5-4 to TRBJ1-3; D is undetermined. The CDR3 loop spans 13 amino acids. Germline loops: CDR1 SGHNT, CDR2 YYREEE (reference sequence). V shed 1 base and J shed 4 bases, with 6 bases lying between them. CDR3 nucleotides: TGTGCCAGCAGCTTGTACGCCGGAAACACCATATATTTT. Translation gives CASSLYAGNTIYF.

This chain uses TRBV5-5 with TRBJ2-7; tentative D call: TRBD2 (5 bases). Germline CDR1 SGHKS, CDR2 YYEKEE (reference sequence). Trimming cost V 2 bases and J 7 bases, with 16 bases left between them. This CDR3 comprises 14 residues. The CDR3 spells CASSFPGGPGEQYF. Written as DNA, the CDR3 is TGTGCCAGCAGCTTTCCCGGCGGCCCGGGGGAGCAGTACTTC. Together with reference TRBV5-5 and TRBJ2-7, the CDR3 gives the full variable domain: DAGVTQSPTHLIKTRGQQVTLRCSPISGHKSVSWYQQVLGQGPQFIFQYYEKEERGRGNFPDRFSARQFPNYSSELNVNALLLGDSALYLCASSFPGGPGEQYFGPGTRLTVT.